The T cell receptor (beta chain) described here comes from a study of control samples from healthy donors and cancer patients. Germline V gives CDR1 MGHRA, CDR2 YSYEKL. V shed 3 bases and J shed 4 bases, with 16 bases lying between them. The CDR3 loop spans 15 amino acids. Sequenced by immunoSEQ multiplex PCR; TCRdb stores in-frame clones only, minus some. The table has around 130,000 clones, 88% seen once. This chain uses TRBV4-1 with TRBJ2-7, with D possibly matching TRBD1 (6 bases). The sequencing input was blood. The source of this sequence is a man aged 50 to 60 in good health. The CDR3 DNA is TGCGCCAGCAGCCATGCTCCTGGCAGGGGTTACGAGCAGTACTTC. The encoded protein is CASSHAPGRGYEQYF.